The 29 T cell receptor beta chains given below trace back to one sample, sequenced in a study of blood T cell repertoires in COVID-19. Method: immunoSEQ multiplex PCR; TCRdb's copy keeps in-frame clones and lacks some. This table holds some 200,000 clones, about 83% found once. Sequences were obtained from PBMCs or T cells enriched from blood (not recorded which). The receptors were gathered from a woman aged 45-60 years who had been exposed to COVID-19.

CDR3 in amino acids: CASSRGPSGGPYNEQFF. The CDR3 nucleotides read TGTGCCAGCAGCCGAGGCCCCAGCGGGGGGCCCTACAATGAGCAGTTCTTC. The chain employs TRBV7-6 and TRBJ2-1; 9 bases align to TRBD2. Trimming cost V 5 bases and J 2 bases; bases outside gene matches: 10. The CDR3 contains 17 residues. Germline CDR1 SGHVS, CDR2 FNYEAQ.

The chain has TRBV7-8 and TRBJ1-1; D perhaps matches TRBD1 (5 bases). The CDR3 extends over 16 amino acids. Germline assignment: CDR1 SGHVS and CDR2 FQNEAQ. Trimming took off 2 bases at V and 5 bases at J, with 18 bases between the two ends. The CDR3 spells CASSLLSQGGQTEAFF. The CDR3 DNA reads TGTGCCAGCAGCTTATTAAGTCAGGGAGGGCAGACTGAAGCTTTCTTT.

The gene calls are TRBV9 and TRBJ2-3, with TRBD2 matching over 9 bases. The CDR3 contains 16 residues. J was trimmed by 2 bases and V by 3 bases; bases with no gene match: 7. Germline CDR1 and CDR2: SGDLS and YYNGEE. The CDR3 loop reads CASSALAGRSTDTQYF. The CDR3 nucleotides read TGTGCCAGCAGCGCCCTAGCGGGGCGGTCCACAGATACGCAGTATTTT.

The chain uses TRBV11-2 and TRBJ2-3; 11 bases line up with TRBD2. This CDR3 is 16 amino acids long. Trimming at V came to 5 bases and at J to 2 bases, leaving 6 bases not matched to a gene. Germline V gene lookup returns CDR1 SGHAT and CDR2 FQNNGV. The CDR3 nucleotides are TGTGCCAGCAGCACTAGACTAGCGGGGATCACAGATACGCAGTATTTT. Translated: CASSTRLAGITDTQYF.

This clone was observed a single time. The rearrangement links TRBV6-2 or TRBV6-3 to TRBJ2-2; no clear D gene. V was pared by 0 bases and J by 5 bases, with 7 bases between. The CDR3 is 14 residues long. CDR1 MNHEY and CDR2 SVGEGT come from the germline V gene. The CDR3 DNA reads TGTGCCAGCAGTTACTCAGCGCCAACCGGGGAGCTGTTTTTT. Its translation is CASSYSAPTGELFF.

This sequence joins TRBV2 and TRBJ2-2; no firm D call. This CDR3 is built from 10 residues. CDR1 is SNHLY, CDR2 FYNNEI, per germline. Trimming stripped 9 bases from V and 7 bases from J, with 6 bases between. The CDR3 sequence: CASLNGELFF. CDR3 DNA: TGTGCCAGTTTAAACGGGGAGCTGTTTTTT.

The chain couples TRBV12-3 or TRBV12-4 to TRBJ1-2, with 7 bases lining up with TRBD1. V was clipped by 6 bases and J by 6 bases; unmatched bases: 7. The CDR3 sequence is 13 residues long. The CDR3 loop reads CASSLGQTHGYTF. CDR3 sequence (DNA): TGTGCCAGCAGCTTGGGACAGACCCATGGCTACACCTTC.

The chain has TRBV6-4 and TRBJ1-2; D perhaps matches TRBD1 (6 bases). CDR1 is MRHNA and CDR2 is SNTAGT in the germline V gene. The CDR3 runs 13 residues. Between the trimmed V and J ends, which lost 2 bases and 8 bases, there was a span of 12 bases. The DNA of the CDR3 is TGTGCCAGCAGTGACGCACCAGGGGACGGCTACACCTTC. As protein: CASSDAPGDGYTF.

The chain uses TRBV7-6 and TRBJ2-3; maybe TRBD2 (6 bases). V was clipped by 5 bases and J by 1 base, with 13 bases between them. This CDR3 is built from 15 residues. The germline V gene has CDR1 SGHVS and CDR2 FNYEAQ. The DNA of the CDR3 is TGTGCCAGCAGCAAAGGAGGGGTTGGCACAGATACGCAGTATTTT. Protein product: CASSKGGVGTDTQYF.

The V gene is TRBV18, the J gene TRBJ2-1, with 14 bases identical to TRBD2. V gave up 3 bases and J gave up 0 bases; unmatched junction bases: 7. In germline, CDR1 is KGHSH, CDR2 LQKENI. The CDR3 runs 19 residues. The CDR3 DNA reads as TGTGCCAGCTCACCTCGGACTAGCGGGGGGCTGAGCTCCTACAATGAGCAGTTCTTC. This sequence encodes CASSPRTSGGLSSYNEQFF.

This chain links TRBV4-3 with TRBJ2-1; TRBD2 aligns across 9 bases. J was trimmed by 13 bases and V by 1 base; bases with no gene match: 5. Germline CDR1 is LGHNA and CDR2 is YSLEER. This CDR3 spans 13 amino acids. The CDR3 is CASSQGSGGRQFF. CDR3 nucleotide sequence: TGCGCCAGCAGCCAAGGTAGCGGGGGCCGTCAGTTCTTC.

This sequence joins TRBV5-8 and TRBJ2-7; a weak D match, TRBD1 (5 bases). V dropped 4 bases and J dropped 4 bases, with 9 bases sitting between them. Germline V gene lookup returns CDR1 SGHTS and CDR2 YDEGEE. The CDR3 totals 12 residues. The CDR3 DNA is TGTGCCAGCAGCACGACAGTATACGAGCAGTACTTC. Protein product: CASSTTVYEQYF.

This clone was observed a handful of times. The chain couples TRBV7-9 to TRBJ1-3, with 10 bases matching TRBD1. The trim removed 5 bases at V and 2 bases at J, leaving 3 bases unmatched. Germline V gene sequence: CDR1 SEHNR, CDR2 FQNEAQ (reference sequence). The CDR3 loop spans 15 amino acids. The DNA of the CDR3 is TGTGCCAGCAGCAAGACAGGGGGCACTGGAAACACCATATATTTT. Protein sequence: CASSKTGGTGNTIYF.

In DNA form, the CDR3 reads TGTGCCACCAGCAGAACCTCTCCCGGGACAGGGGGAAGCTTACACACCTTC. Translated, it gives CATSRTSPGTGGSLHTF. The chain recombines TRBV15 with TRBJ1-2, with 11 bases matching TRBD1. The CDR3 is made up of 17 amino acids. V was pared by 2 bases and J by 12 bases, with 17 bases of the junction left unmatched. Germline-derived CDR1 and CDR2 are LNHNV and YYDKDF (reference sequence).

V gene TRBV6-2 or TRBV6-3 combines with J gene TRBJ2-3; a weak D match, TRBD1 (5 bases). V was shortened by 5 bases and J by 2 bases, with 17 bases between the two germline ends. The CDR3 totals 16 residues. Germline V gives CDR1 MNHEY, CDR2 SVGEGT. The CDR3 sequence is CASSRPFDSLTDTQYF. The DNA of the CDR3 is TGTGCCAGCAGTCGTCCTTTCGACAGCCTCACAGATACGCAGTATTTT.

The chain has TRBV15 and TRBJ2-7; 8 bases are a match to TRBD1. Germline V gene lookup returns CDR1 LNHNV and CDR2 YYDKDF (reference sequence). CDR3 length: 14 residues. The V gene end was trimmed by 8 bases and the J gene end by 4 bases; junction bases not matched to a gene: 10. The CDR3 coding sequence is TGTGCCACCCGGGACGGGACAGGCATGTACGAGCAGTACTTC. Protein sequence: CATRDGTGMYEQYF.

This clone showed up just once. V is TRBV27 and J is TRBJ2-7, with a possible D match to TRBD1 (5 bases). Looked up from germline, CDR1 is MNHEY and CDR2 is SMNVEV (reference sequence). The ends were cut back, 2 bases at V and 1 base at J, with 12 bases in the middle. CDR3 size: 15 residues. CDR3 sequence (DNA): TGTGCCAGCAGTTTAAGGGGTTACCAATCCTACGAGCAGTACTTC. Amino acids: CASSLRGYQSYEQYF.

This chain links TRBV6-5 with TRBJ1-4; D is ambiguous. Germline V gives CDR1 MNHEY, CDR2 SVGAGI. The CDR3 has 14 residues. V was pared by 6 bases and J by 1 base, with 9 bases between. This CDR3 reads CASSPRRTNEKLFF. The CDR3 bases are TGTGCCAGCAGCCCCAGGCGAACTAATGAAAAACTGTTTTTT.

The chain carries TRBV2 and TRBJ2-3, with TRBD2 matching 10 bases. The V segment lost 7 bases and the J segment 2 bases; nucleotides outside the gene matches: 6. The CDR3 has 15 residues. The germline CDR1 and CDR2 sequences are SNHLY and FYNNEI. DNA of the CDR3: TGTGCCAGCAAACGCCTAGCGGGGGACACAGATACGCAGTATTTT. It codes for CASKRLAGDTDTQYF.

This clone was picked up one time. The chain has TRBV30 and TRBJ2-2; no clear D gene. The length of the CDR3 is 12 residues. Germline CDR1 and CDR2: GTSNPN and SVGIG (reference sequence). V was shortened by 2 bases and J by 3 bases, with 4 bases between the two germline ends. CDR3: CAWSPDTGELFF. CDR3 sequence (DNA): TGTGCCTGGAGTCCGGACACCGGGGAGCTGTTTTTT.

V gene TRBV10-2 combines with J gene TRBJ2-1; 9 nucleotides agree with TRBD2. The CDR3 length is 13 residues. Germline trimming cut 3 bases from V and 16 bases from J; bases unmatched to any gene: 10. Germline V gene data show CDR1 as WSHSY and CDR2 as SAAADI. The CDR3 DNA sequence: TGCGCCAGCAGTGAACTTTTGCGGGGGGGCGAATTCTTC. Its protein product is CASSELLRGGEFF.

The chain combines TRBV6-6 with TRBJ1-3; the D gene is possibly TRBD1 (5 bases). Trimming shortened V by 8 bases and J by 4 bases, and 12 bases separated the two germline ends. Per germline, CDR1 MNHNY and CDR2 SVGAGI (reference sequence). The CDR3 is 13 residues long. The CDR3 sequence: CASFGGEGNTIYF. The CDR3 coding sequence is TGTGCCAGCTTTGGGGGGGAGGGAAACACCATATATTTT.

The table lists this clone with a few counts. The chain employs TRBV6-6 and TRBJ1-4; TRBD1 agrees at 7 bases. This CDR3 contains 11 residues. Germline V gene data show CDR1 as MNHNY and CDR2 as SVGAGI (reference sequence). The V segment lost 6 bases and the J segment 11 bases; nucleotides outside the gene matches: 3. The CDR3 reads CASRGQPKLFF. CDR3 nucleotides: TGTGCCAGCAGGGGACAGCCTAAACTGTTTTTT.

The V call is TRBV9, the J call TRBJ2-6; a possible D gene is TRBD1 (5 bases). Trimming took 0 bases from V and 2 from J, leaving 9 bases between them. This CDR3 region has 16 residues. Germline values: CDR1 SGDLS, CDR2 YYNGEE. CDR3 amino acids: CASSVGEGAGANVLTF. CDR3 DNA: TGTGCCAGCAGCGTAGGGGAAGGGGCTGGGGCCAACGTCCTGACTTTC. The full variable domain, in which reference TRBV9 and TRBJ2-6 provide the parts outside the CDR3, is DSGVTQTPKHLITATGQRVTLRCSPRSGDLSVYWYQQSLDQGLQFLIQYYNGEERAKGNILERFSAQQFPDLHSELNLSSLELGDSALYFCASSVGEGAGANVLTFGAGSRLTVL.

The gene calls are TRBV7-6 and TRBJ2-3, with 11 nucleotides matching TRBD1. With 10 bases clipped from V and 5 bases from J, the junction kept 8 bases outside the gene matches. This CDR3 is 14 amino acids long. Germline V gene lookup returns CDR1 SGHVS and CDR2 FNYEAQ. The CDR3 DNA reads TGTGCCACGAGGCGGGGGACAGGGGGAGATACGCAGTATTTT. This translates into CATRRGTGGDTQYF.

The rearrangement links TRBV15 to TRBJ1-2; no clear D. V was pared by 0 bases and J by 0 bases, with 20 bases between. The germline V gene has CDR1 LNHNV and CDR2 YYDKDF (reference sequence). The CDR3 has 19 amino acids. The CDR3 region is CATSRDRGHSNPANYGYTF. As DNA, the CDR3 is TGTGCCACCAGCAGAGATCGAGGCCACTCTAACCCTGCTAACTATGGCTACACCTTC. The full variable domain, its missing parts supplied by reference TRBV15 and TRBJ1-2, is DAMVIQNPRYQVTQFGKPVTLSCSQTLNHNVMYWYQQKSSQAPKLLFHYYDKDFNNEADTPDNFQSRRPNTSFCFLDIRSPGLGDTAMYLCATSRDRGHSNPANYGYTFGSGTRLTVV.

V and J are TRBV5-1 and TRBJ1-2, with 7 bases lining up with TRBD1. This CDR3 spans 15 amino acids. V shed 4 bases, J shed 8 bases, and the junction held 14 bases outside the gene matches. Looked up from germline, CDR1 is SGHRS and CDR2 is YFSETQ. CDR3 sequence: CASSQKTGSSEGYTF. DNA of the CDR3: TGCGCCAGCAGCCAAAAGACAGGGAGCTCGGAAGGCTACACCTTC.

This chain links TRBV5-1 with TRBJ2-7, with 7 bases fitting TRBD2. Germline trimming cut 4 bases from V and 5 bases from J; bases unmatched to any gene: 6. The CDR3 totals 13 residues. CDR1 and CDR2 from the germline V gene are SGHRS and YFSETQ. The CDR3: CASSERGGDEQYF. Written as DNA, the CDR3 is TGCGCCAGCAGCGAGAGGGGAGGGGACGAGCAGTACTTC.

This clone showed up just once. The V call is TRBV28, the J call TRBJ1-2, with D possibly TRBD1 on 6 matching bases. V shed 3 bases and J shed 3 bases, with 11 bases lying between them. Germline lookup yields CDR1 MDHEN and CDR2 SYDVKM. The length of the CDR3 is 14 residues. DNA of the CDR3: TGTGCCAGCAGTTTCCAGGGACAATACTATGGCTACACCTTC. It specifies CASSFQGQYYGYTF.